The clone carrying this T cell receptor beta chain has more than one count but fewer than ten. Germline V gives CDR1 DFQATT, CDR2 SNEGSKA (reference sequence). The J segment lost 3 bases and the V segment lost 2 bases, leaving 7 bases of the junction unmatched. The CDR3 covers 15 residues. PCR was run on genomic DNA. Multiplex PCR with 30 forward and 13 reverse primers amplified the TCR beta CDR3. TCRdb fed the multiplex PCR reads into MiXCR, producing one record per CDR3 protein. The table lists some 250,000 distinct CDR3 sequences, over 45% of them singletons, with approximately 15% in the top ten. The source of the sample is a study of type 1 and type 2 diabetes patients.

The sequenced sample was peripheral blood mononuclear cells (PBMCs). The TCR comes from a young man with type 2 diabetes. This chain uses TRBV20-1 with TRBJ1-1; 9 nucleotides agree with TRBD1. CDR3 nucleotide sequence: TGCAGTGCTAGACTCCCGACAGGGGGTGACACTGAAGCTTTCTTT. Its protein is CSARLPTGGDTEAFF.